These T cell receptor beta chains were read from a single sample in a study of OX40 agonist ivuxolimab in advanced cancers. The data were produced by immunoSEQ multiplex PCR, yet TCRdb's version contains in-frame clones alone and is incomplete. The sample includes 60,000 to 90,000 clones, about 85% seen only once; the top ten take roughly 1%. The sample was CD4+ or CD8+ T cells sorted from blood, taken in a trial of the OX40 agonist ivuxolimab. Source of these receptors: an adult with an advanced solid tumor such as melanoma, head and neck, liver or kidney cancer. Each CDR3 is given with its conserved first and last residue.

V	CDR3
TRBV6-5	CASSERPYEQYF
TRBV10-1	CASSPGNNNEQFF
TRBV14	CASPGKTQCNEQYF
TRBV19	CASSTGANYGYTF
TRBV29-1	CSVERDRGNEQFF
TRBV19	CASSRSGDEPQHF
TRBV28	CASTGTSGSSYEQYF
TRBV28	CASSPLAGRSYNEQFF
TRBV4-2	CASSQEVGGEQFF
TRBV5-6	CASRVRGAGNTIYF
TRBV6-5	CASSYSVNTEAFF
TRBV14	CASSQPTGGKYNEQFF
TRBV5-1	CASSQGPGGPISYGYTF
TRBV6-6	CASSYSGNTIYF
TRBV7-9	CASSLGTGAGGNQPQHF
TRBV6-5	CASSYSSLLPNIQYF
TRBV6-5	CASSSDPRRTQYF
TRBV4-2	CASRSIGGAGTEAFF
TRBV19	CASSITGTGGNEQYF
TRBV6-1	CASRKLAADTQYF
TRBV28	CASSPGYYEQYF
TRBV6-1	CASSTSLGQGIYTF
TRBV6-5	CASSYSDRVRNSPLHF
TRBV4-2	CASSQDLGEDPYGYTF
TRBV11-2	CASSFAGFYNEQFF
TRBV4-2	CASSQGGTGGRLNGYTF
TRBV25-1	CASSGAQETQYF
TRBV27	CASTKGTSGSSGIQYF
TRBV2	CASGGYEQFF
TRBV5-1	CASSLGSGSEQETQYF
TRBV5-1	CASSPAGARLEAFF
TRBV18	CATSRSAAANTGELFF
TRBV2	CASSVMRSSYEQYF
TRBV6-9	CASSHQRIADEQYF
TRBV28	CASRLFYEQYF
TRBV6-5	CASSGQGYDQPQHF
TRBV11-2	CASSPRTEYEQYF
TRBV7-2	CASSLGSVNTEAFF
TRBV5-1	CASSLVPGGSMVGADTQYF
TRBV10-3	CAISEGGRDNSPLHF
TRBV29-1	CSVAQGREQYF
TRBV28	CASSFPGPNNSPLHF
TRBV6-1	CASIGTPSTDTQYF
TRBV27	CASSQSGGVRETQYF
TRBV2	CASSFRTPDGYTF
TRBV9	CASSVGVRSGNTIYF
TRBV5-6	CASSFQPTVNYGYTF
TRBV6-5	CASRVQGRNEQFF
TRBV10-3	CAIMSGEQETQYF
TRBV7-2	CASSQGPNTEAFF
TRBV6-5	CASSYESGGNSPLHF